This T cell receptor (beta chain) is drawn from a study of cytomegalovirus exposure and HLA in healthy donors. In the study overall: Approximately 85 million unique TCRs from HLA-typed donors were held in an early data release.

In regard to this clone: Its antigen is undetermined.

PCR employed 60 Vbeta and 13 Jbeta primers. TCRdb's copy holds only in-frame clones and misses some; the assay was immunoSEQ multiplex PCR. Seen here are 81,000 or so clones, about 81% observed once, and the top ten hold 4.2%. Overall study findings and caveats: Most TCR sequences showed up rarely, but some public TCRs showed up in many donors.

The sequence came from a man in his 60s in good health and CMV-seronegative. Material: PBMCs.

The CDR3 DNA reads as TGCGCCAGCAGCCCGACAGGGGCTGGAAACACCATATATTTT. Translating it yields CASSPTGAGNTIYF. V is TRBV5-1 and J is TRBJ1-3; TRBD1 agrees at 8 bases. CDR3 length: 14 residues. With V trimmed by 4 bases and J by 2 bases, 2 bases remained unmatched. Germline V gene sequence: CDR1 SGHRS, CDR2 YFSETQ.